A selection of T cell receptor beta chains follows, all from one sample in a study of memory B cells and T cells in multiple sclerosis. Libraries were prepared by immunoSEQ multiplex PCR; TCRdb keeps only in-frame clonotypes and omits some of them. Counted here are roughly 8,200 clones, about 60% occurring once; the ten biggest clones make up 30% to 35%. The source material was memory (CD45RO+) CD8+ T cells from blood. All receptors come from a human donor with multiple sclerosis. Both conserved end residues are part of each CDR3. The order of the fields is D gene, J gene, V gene, clone size, CDR3 protein, CDR3 DNA. The D gene is left open where the match is weak. Where a row states a size, it is once, few, many or the class of an expanded clone; other rows omit it.

>NA|TRBJ1-2|TRBV2|NA
CASDPGARDGYTF
TGTGCCAGCGATCCAGGGGCAAGAGATGGCTACACCTTC
>NA|TRBJ2-7|TRBV4-1|few
CASSQEVGDYEQYF
TGCGCCAGCAGCCAAGAGGTAGGGGATTACGAGCAGTACTTC
>TRBD2|TRBJ2-1|TRBV7-3|NA
CASSPWTSGGAVEQFF
TGTGCCAGCAGCCCTTGGACTAGCGGGGGGGCGGTGGAGCAGTTCTTC
>NA|TRBJ1-1|TRBV19|NA
CASRKTGLNTEAFF
TGTGCCAGTAGGAAAACAGGTTTGAACACTGAAGCTTTCTTT
>NA|TRBJ1-4|TRBV7-8|few
CASSLDSYEKLFF
TGTGCCAGCAGCTTAGACAGCTATGAAAAACTGTTTTTT
>NA|TRBJ1-5|TRBV6-6|NA
CASSRQEYSNQPQHF
TGTGCCAGCAGCCGACAGGAATATAGCAATCAGCCCCAGCATTTT
>NA|TRBJ1-5|TRBV11-2|NA
CASSLRGGQPQHF
TGTGCCAGCAGCTTACGGGGTGGTCAGCCCCAGCATTTT
>NA|TRBJ2-7|TRBV5-6|NA
CASSLGRGLASYEQYF
TGTGCCAGCAGCTTGGGTCGGGGTCTAGCCTCCTACGAGCAGTACTTC
>TRBD2|TRBJ2-3|TRBV6-1|NA
CASILIAGGSDTQYF
TGTGCCAGCATTCTCATAGCGGGGGGCTCAGATACGCAGTATTTT
>NA|TRBJ2-3|TRBV19|NA
CASSIGLAGSTDTQYF
TGTGCCAGTAGTATAGGTCTAGCCGGAAGCACAGATACGCAGTATTTT
>NA|TRBJ1-1|TRBV5-4|once
CASSFRDINTEAFF
TGTGCCAGCAGCTTCCGGGACATTAACACTGAAGCTTTCTTT
>NA|TRBJ1-1|TRBV6-5|NA
CASSSIDKNTEAFF
TGTGCCAGCAGTTCCATTGACAAGAACACTGAAGCTTTCTTT
>NA|TRBJ2-7|TRBV16|NA
CASSHLTPGLSHEQYF
TGTGCCAGCAGCCACCTAACGCCGGGACTCTCCCACGAGCAGTACTTC
>NA|TRBJ1-1|TRBV21-1|NA
CASSGGHTEAFF
TGTGCCAGCAGTGGAGGACACACTGAAGCTTTCTTT
>NA|TRBJ2-4|TRBV4-2|NA
CASSQDGVSGLAKNIQYF
TGTGCCAGCAGCCAAGATGGTGTCAGCGGGTTAGCCAAAAACATTCAGTACTTC
>TRBD2|TRBJ2-3|TRBV6-6|few
CASHSGGATDTQYF
TGTGCCAGCCATAGCGGGGGGGCCACAGATACGCAGTATTTT
>NA|TRBJ1-1|TRBV27|NA
CASRQNTEAFF
TGTGCCAGCAGACAAAACACTGAAGCTTTCTTT
>NA|TRBJ1-1|TRBV19|few
CASSIDLAAVSTEAFF
TGTGCCAGTAGTATAGATCTCGCGGCGGTGAGCACTGAAGCTTTCTTT
>TRBD1|TRBJ2-7|TRBV6-5|NA
CASEYGTDSYEQYF
TGTGCCAGCGAGTACGGGACAGACTCCTACGAGCAGTACTTC
>TRBD2|TRBJ2-1|TRBV13|few
CASSWSQRGSLHEQFF
TGTGCCAGCAGCTGGAGCCAGCGGGGGTCCTTGCATGAGCAGTTCTTC
>TRBD1|TRBJ2-3|TRBV6-1|few
CASQVGTGGSDTQYF
TGTGCCAGCCAGGTGGGGACAGGGGGTTCGGATACGCAGTATTTT
>TRBD1|TRBJ1-1|TRBV2|few
CASRAGQGPPEAFF
TGTGCCAGCAGAGCGGGACAGGGGCCGCCGGAAGCTTTCTTT
>NA|TRBJ2-3|TRBV7-3|NA
CASRLGPGGIDTQYF
TGTGCCAGCAGACTGGGGCCGGGCGGCATAGATACGCAGTATTTT
>NA|TRBJ1-1|TRBV5-4|few
CASSFFAGRYYNTEAFF
TGTGCCAGCAGCTTCTTCGCAGGGAGGTACTATAACACTGAAGCTTTCTTT
>NA|TRBJ1-4|TRBV6-6|few
CASSYITANEKLFF
TGTGCCAGCAGCTATATTACAGCTAATGAAAAACTGTTTTTT
>NA|TRBJ1-1|TRBV7-8|NA
CASSPIPTEAFF
TGTGCCAGCAGCCCCATTCCCACTGAAGCTTTCTTT
>NA|TRBJ1-1|TRBV7-2|NA
CASSSLRRDTEAFF
TGTGCCAGCAGCTCCCTCCGTCGTGACACTGAAGCTTTCTTT
>NA|TRBJ2-3|TRBV6-6|few
CASSYSGTIADTQYF
TGTGCCAGCAGTTACTCGGGCACGATTGCAGATACGCAGTATTTT
>NA|TRBJ2-3|TRBV28|NA
CASSPPSRGSTDTQYF
TGTGCCAGCAGTCCCCCATCCAGGGGAAGCACAGATACGCAGTATTTT
>NA|TRBJ2-1|TRBV7-9|few
CASIIGGGQFF
TGTGCCAGCATCATCGGGGGAGGGCAGTTCTTC
>NA|TRBJ2-1|TRBV4-1|medium-sized
CASSQEGARVYNEQFF
TGCGCCAGCAGCCAAGAAGGGGCTAGAGTCTACAATGAGCAGTTCTTC
>NA|TRBJ2-3|TRBV28|medium-sized
CASSFLSRLSTDTQYF
TGTGCCAGCAGTTTTTTATCACGGTTAAGCACAGATACGCAGTATTTT
>NA|TRBJ2-7|TRBV5-1|NA
CASSPRASDYEQYF
TGCGCCAGCAGCCCGAGGGCTAGCGACTACGAGCAGTACTTC
>NA|TRBJ1-1|TRBV6-1|NA
CASSEETGTEAFF
TGTGCCAGCAGTGAAGAAACAGGCACTGAAGCTTTCTTT
>NA|TRBJ1-1|TRBV29-1|NA
CSVEEGNTEAFF
TGCAGCGTTGAGGAGGGGAACACTGAAGCTTTCTTT
>TRBD2|TRBJ2-1|TRBV5-1|once
CASSLSGGVYNEQFF
TGCGCCAGCAGCTTGAGCGGGGGGGTCTACAATGAGCAGTTCTTC
>TRBD1|TRBJ1-1|TRBV6-1|few
CASTITGTGLWF
TGTGCCAGCACCATTACCGGGACAGGACTGTGGTTT
>TRBD2|TRBJ2-1|TRBV18|NA
CASSPVWTSGFNEQFF
TGTGCCAGCTCACCAGTTTGGACTAGCGGTTTCAATGAGCAGTTCTTC
>NA|TRBJ2-3|TRBV21-1|NA
CASRDRDRGQTDTQYF
TGTGCCAGCCGGGACCGGGACAGGGGTCAGACAGATACGCAGTATTTT
>TRBD1|TRBJ2-7|TRBV6-1|NA
CATRDRSVEQYF
TGTGCCACGAGGGACAGGTCGGTCGAGCAGTACTTC
>NA|TRBJ2-7|TRBV5-1|medium-sized
CASSLDNYEQYF
TGCGCCAGCAGCTTGGACAACTACGAGCAGTACTTC
>NA|TRBJ2-2|TRBV5-4|medium-sized
CASSFQGSGELFF
TGTGCCAGCAGCTTTCAGGGTAGCGGGGAGCTGTTTTTT
>TRBD1|TRBJ1-1|TRBV9|medium-sized
CASSAPDRGRTEAFF
TGTGCCAGCAGCGCCCCGGACAGGGGTCGGACTGAAGCTTTCTTT
>TRBD1|TRBJ2-7|TRBV5-1|NA
CASSGGQDYSYEQYF
TGCGCCAGCAGCGGGGGACAGGACTACTCCTACGAGCAGTACTTC
>NA|TRBJ2-3|TRBV13|NA
CASSAYRDTQYF
TGTGCCAGCAGCGCCTACAGAGATACGCAGTATTTT
>TRBD1|TRBJ2-7|TRBV7-9|NA
CASSWGQVEQYF
TGTGCCAGCAGCTGGGGACAGGTCGAGCAGTACTTC
>TRBD2|TRBJ2-1|TRBV6-4|few
CASSLADSSYNEQFF
TGTGCCAGCAGTCTAGCGGATAGCTCCTACAATGAGCAGTTCTTC
>NA|TRBJ2-6|TRBV6-4|large
CASSERSGANVLTF
TGTGCCAGCAGTGAGCGCTCTGGGGCCAACGTCCTGACTTTC
>TRBD2|TRBJ2-7|TRBV9|NA
CASSVATSGNLDEQYF
TGTGCCAGCAGCGTGGCGACTAGCGGGAACTTGGACGAGCAGTACTTC
>NA|TRBJ1-4|TRBV6-5|NA
CASGAGGPEKLFF
TGTGCCAGCGGGGCCGGAGGGCCGGAAAAACTGTTTTTT
>TRBD1|TRBJ2-7|TRBV27|few
CASSLTGTAYEQYF
TGTGCCAGCAGTTTAACCGGGACAGCCTACGAGCAGTACTTC
>TRBD1|TRBJ2-7|TRBV28|few
CASSSPGTAVLEQYF
TGTGCCAGCAGTTCCCCCGGGACAGCCGTACTGGAGCAGTACTTC
>NA|TRBJ2-7|TRBV6-6|many
CASSYSAGSYEQYF
TGTGCCAGCAGTTACTCCGCAGGTTCCTACGAGCAGTACTTC
>TRBD1|TRBJ2-5|TRBV5-6|NA
CASSSSDLQGTQETQYF
TGTGCCAGCAGCTCGTCAGACCTACAGGGGACCCAAGAGACCCAGTACTTC
>NA|TRBJ1-1|TRBV2|NA
CASRQGNTEAFF
TGTGCCAGCAGACAGGGGAACACTGAAGCTTTCTTT
>NA|TRBJ2-1|TRBV5-4|NA
CASSLGGNEQFF
TGTGCCAGCAGCTTGGGCGGGAATGAGCAGTTCTTC
>NA|TRBJ2-7|TRBV28|NA
CASSTSYEQYF
TGTGCCAGCAGCACGAGCTACGAGCAGTACTTC
>NA|TRBJ2-6|TRBV4-1|few
CASSQDWASGANVLTF
TGCGCCAGCAGCCAAGATTGGGCCTCTGGGGCCAACGTCCTGACTTTC
>TRBD1|TRBJ2-7|TRBV6-1|NA
CASSDGTAYEQYF
TGTGCCAGCAGTGATGGGACAGCCTACGAGCAGTACTTC
>TRBD1|TRBJ1-5|TRBV9|NA
CASSKGGGGNQPQHF
TGTGCCAGCAGCAAAGGGGGCGGAGGCAATCAGCCCCAGCATTTT